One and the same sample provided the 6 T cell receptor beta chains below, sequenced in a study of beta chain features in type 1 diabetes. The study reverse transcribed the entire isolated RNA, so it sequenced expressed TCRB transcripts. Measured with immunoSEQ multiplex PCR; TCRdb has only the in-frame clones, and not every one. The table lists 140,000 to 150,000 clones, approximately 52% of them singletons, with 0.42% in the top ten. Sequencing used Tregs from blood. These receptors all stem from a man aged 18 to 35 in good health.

The CDR3 nucleotides are TGTGCCAGTAGCACCCGGACTAGCGGGGGCACAGATACGCAGTATTTT. Protein: CASSTRTSGGTDTQYF. This chain uses TRBV19 with TRBJ2-3; 12 bases agree with TRBD2. V shed 6 bases, J shed 1 base, and the junction held 5 bases outside the gene matches. This CDR3 comprises 16 residues. Germline assignment: CDR1 LNHDA and CDR2 SQIVND (reference sequence).

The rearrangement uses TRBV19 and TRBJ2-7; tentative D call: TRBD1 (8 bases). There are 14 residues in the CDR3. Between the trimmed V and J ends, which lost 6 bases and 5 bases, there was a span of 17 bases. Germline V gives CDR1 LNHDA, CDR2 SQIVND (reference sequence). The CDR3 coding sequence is TGTGCCAGTAGGGAAAGGACAGGGAGGGACGAGCAGTACTTC. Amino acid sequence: CASRERTGRDEQYF. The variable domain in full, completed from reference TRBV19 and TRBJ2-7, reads DGGITQSPKYLFRKEGQNVTLSCEQNLNHDAMYWYRQDPGQGLRLIYYSQIVNDFQKGDIAEGYSVSREKKESFPLTVTSAQKNPTAFYLCASRERTGRDEQYFGPGTRLTVT.

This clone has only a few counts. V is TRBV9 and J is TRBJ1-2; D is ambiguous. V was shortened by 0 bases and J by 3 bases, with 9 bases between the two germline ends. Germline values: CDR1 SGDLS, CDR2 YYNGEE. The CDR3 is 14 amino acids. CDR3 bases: TGTGCCAGCAGCGTAGATGTGGCAGACTATGGCTACACCTTC. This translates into CASSVDVADYGYTF.

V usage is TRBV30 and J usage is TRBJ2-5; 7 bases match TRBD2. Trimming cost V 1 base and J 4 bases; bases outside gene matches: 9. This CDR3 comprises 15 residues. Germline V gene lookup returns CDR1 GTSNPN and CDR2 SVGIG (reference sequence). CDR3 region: CAWSDRGRARETQYF. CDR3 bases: TGTGCCTGGAGTGATCGAGGGAGGGCCCGAGAGACCCAGTACTTC.

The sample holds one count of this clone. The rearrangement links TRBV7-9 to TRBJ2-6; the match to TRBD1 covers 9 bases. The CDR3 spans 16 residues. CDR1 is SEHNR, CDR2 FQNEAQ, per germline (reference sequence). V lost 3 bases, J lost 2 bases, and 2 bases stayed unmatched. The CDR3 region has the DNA TGTGCCAGCAGCTTGGACAGGGGAACTGGGGCCAACGTCCTGACTTTC. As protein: CASSLDRGTGANVLTF.

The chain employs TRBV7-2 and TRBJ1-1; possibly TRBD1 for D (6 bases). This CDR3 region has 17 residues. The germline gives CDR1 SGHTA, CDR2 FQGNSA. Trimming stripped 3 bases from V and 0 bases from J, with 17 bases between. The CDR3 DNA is TGTGCCAGCAGCTTTCGCGACAGGATATACATGAACACTGAAGCTTTCTTT. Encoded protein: CASSFRDRIYMNTEAFF.